This T cell receptor beta chain was found in a study of blood T cells in healthy people across ages (dated by TCRdb to 2014 to 2015). In the study overall: In model experiments, roughly one uniquely barcoded TCR beta cDNA molecule per two T cells was captured by template switching. To avoid experimental bias, donors of different ages were randomly spread across the sequencing lanes. Two additional independent replicas of 1 million unique cDNA reads from the same blood draw were analyzed for two donors (one aged 18 to 30 and one aged 80 or older). The donors were split into four age groups: young (average around 17 years), middle-aged (39), aged (more than 60) and long-lived (under 85). To track age-related changes in TCR beta repertoire diversity, the study relied on deep sequencing normalized with unique cDNA molecular identifiers. On the study overall, not on this receptor specifically: Bulk unsorted PBMC profiling prevented conclusive comparison of naive and antigen-experienced compartments. As age increased, observed TCR beta diversity per million T cells dropped in a roughly linear way, and a significant reduction was already evident by age 40. There was a strong correlation between observed TCR beta diversity and the percentage of naive T cells measured by flow cytometry. Estimates of total diversity based on one million sequenced T cells were considered lower bounds and underestimates. Because the CMV infection status of the donors was unknown, age-related changes in expanded clonotypes may potentially have been confounded. Compared with the aged group, more naive CD4+ T cells, fewer expanded clones and increased TCR diversity were shown by the long-lived group, suggesting age selection.

Libraries were prepared through 5' RACE. The run used an Illumina HiSeq 2500. A second PCR of about 7 to 12 cycles was run with a J-beta primer mix and a sample-barcoded 5' primer. A template-switch 5' adaptor carrying 12 random nucleotides introduced a unique molecular identifier onto each TCR beta cDNA molecule. Each sample yielded at least 2.5 million CDR3-containing paired-end reads. All of the RNA was converted into first-strand cDNA using the Mint cDNA synthesis kit, with a TRBC-specific oligonucleotide serving as the primer. Following uracil-DNA glycosylase treatment, all cDNA underwent a first 18-cycle PCR with the universal primers M1SS and BC2_uni_R. Concerning the study's data processing: Normalization of each sample was performed by random selection of 1 million high-quality reads, each carrying a distinct molecular identifier. Reads with shared molecular identifiers were discarded instead of being binned into consensus sequences. MiTCR, with a Q25 quality threshold and the strictest error-elimination algorithm, was used for CDR3 identification, clonotype clustering and error correction. A nonparametric unseen species model with Euler transformation was used to estimate lower-bound total TCR beta diversity. Clones were called with MiXCR by TCRdb after fastp trimmed the public reads at Q25, and only in-frame beta chains were retained. Rows are unified per CDR3 protein, each entry keeping the most common DNA and genes. None of the V and J calls come from the authors' own analysis; TCRdb made them. This sample holds 1,300,000 or so distinct CDR3 sequences; approximately 60% were observed only once. 5% to 7% of the sample lies in the top ten.

With respect to this clonotype: Its antigen is currently not known. No qualities accompany the bases; no much larger clone lies one base away.

Based on the germline V gene, the CDR1 and CDR2 sequences are MDHEN and SYDVKM. Clipping removes 6 bases from V and 3 bases from J, with 3 as the unmatched junction base count. From cysteine to phenylalanine, the CDR3 is 14 amino acids long. The entry retains the CDR3 DNA only, 42 bases that are in frame from base 1. The donors were roughly 39 Caucasian individuals from Russia, aged roughly 6 to 100 years, who were systemically healthy. Each donor gave approximately 9.4 milliliters of peripheral blood, drawn into EDTA-treated Vacutainer tubes. Ficoll-Paque density-gradient centrifugation was used to isolate PBMCs, with at least 6.5 million per sample. Total RNA, at least 6 micrograms per sample, was extracted from PBMCs with Trizol reagent. For every donor, an aliquot of PBMCs went through flow cytometry to measure the percentages of naive CD45RAhigh/CD27high T cells.

The sequence was collected from a man in his late teens or twenties in good health. Sequenced: blood. The V and J genes are TRBV28 and TRBJ1-3; 9 nucleotides in the junction match TRBD1. The CDR3: CASSETGGGNTIYF. The sequenced DNA: TGTGCCAGCAGCGAGACAGGGGGTGGAAACACCATATATTTT.